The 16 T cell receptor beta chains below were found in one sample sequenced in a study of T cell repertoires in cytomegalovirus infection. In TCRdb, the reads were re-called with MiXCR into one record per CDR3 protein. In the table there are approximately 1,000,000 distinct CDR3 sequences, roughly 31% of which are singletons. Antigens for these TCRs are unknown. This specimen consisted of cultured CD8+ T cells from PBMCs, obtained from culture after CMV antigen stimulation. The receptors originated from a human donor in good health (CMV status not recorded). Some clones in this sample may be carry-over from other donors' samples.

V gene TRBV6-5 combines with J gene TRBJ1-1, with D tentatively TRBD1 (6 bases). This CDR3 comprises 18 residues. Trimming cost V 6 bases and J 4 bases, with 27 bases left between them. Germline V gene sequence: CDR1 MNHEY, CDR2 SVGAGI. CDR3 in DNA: TGTGCCAGCAGACCACTCTACAGGGTAGCCATAGAAGCCACTGAAGCTTTCTTT. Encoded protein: CASRPLYRVAIEATEAFF.

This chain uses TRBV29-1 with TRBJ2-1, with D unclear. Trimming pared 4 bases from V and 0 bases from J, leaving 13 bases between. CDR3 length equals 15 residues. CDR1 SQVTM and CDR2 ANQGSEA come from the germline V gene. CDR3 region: CSVVEPLSSYNEQFF. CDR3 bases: TGCAGCGTTGTGGAGCCGCTAAGCTCCTACAATGAGCAGTTCTTC.

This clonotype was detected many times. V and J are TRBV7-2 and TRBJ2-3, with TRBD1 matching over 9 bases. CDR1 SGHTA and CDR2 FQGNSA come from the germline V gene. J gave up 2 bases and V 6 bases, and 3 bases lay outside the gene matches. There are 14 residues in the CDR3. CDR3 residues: CASRQGAITDTQYF. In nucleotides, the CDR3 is TGTGCCAGCAGACAGGGGGCCATCACAGATACGCAGTATTTT.

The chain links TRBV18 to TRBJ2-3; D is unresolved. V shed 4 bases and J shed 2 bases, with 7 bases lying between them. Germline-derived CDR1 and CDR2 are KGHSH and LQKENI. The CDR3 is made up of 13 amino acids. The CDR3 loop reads CASSRDYTDTQYF. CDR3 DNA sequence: TGTGCCAGCTCACGGGATTACACAGATACGCAGTATTTT.

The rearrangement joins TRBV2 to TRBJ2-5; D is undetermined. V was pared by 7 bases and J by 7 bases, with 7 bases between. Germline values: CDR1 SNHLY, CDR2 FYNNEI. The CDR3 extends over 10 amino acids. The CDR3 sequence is CASKGSTQYF. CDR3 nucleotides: TGTGCCAGCAAAGGATCGACCCAGTACTTC.

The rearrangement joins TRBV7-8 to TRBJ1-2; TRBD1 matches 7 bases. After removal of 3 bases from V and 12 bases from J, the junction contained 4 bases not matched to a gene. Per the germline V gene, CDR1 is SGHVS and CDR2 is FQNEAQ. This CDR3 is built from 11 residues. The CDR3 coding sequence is TGTGCCAGCAGCTTGGGACAGATCCACACCTTC. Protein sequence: CASSLGQIHTF.

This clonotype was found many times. The DNA for the CDR3 is TGTGCCAGCAGCTCATCGTCCAGGGAAGTACGGCAAGAGACCCAGTACTTC. Protein: CASSSSSREVRQETQYF. The chain employs TRBV7-8 and TRBJ2-5; D possibly corresponds to TRBD1 (5 bases). Germline lookup yields CDR1 SGHVS and CDR2 FQNEAQ. The germline V and J ends were trimmed by 4 bases and 2 bases, with 20 bases remaining between them. This CDR3 contains 17 residues.

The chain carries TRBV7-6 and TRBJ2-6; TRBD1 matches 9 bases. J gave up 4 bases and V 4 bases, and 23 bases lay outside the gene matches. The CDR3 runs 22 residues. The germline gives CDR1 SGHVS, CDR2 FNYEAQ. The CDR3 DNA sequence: TGTGCCAGCAGCTCCGACAGGGGGAATTCTGAACCCATTAGGACGGGGGCCAACGTCCTGACTTTC. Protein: CASSSDRGNSEPIRTGANVLTF.

CDR3 amino acids: CSAEGQGVYGYTF. The CDR3 DNA reads TGCAGTGCAGAGGGACAGGGGGTCTATGGCTACACCTTC. The chain links TRBV20-1 to TRBJ1-2, with 11 bases lining up with TRBD1. The germline gives CDR1 DFQATT, CDR2 SNEGSKA (reference sequence). This CDR3 region has 13 residues. V lost 6 bases and J lost 4; bases outside the gene matches: 4.

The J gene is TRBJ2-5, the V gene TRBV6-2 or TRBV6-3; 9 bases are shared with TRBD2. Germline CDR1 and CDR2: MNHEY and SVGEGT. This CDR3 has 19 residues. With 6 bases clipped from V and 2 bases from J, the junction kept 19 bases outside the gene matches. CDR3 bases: TGTGCCAGCAGCCCTACCCTCTCGCGGGGGGGGATTGGGCAAGAGACCCAGTACTTC. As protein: CASSPTLSRGGIGQETQYF.

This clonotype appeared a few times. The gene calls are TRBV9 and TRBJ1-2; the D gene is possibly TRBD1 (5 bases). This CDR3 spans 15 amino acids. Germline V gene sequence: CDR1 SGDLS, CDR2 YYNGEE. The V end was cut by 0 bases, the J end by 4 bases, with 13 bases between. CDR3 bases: TGTGCCAGCAGCGTAGAGTGGGACCCCTCCTATGGCTACACCTTC. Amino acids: CASSVEWDPSYGYTF.

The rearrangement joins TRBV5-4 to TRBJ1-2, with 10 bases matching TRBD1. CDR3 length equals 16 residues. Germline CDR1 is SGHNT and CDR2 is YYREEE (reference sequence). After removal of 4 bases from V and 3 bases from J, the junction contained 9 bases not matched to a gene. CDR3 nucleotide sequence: TGTGCCAGCAGCGCGGGACAGGGGACAGCTTACTATGGCTACACCTTC. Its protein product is CASSAGQGTAYYGYTF.

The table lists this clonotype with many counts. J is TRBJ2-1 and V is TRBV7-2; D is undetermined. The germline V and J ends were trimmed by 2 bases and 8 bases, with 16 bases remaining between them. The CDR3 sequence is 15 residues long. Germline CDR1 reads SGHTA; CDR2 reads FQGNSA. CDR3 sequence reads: CASSLMVPSWDEQFF. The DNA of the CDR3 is TGTGCCAGCAGCTTAATGGTACCCTCCTGGGATGAGCAGTTCTTC.

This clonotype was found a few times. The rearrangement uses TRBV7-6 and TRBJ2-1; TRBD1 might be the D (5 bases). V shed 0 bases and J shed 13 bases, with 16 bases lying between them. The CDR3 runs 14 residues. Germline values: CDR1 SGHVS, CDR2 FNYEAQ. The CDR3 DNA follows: TGTGCCAGCAGCTTAGCAGGGGCGGCAGGGCCACAGTTCTTC. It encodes CASSLAGAAGPQFF. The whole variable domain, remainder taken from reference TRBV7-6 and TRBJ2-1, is GAGVSQSPRYKVTKRGQDVALRCDPISGHVSLYWYRQALGQGPEFLTYFNYEAQQDKSGLPNDRFSAERPEGSISTLTIQRTEQRDSAMYRCASSLAGAAGPQFFGPGTRLTVL.

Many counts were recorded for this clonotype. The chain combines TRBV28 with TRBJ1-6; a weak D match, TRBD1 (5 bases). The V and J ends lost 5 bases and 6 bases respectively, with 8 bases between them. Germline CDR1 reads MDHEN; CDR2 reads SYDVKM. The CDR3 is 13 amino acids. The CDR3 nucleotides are TGTGCCAGCAGTCCGGGACCTAATTCACCCCTCCACTTT. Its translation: CASSPGPNSPLHF.

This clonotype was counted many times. The CDR3 sequence: CSARDYMSSYNEQFF. CDR3 DNA: TGCAGTGCTAGAGATTACATGAGCTCCTACAATGAGCAGTTCTTC. The rearrangement links TRBV20-1 to TRBJ2-1, with D hard to call. With 0 bases removed from V and 0 bases from J, the gap between germline ends came to 9 bases. The CDR3 contains 15 residues. Germline V gene data show CDR1 as DFQATT and CDR2 as SNEGSKA (reference sequence).